The clone carrying this T cell receptor beta chain showed up just a few times. Original data processing: The authors estimated nucleated cell counts from reference gene primer amplification. Sequencing was performed with immunoSEQ multiplex PCR; in TCRdb, only in-frame clones are kept and a portion is missing. D and trimming come from the DNA, and the V and J calls and clone size come from that table. The sample holds about 310,000 clones; 87% are singletons and the top ten take more than 8.5%. This sample was included in a study of blood T cell repertoires in COVID-19. Across the study: Whether acute or convalescent, the COVID-19 samples came from the United States, Italy and Spain.

This CDR3 comprises 16 residues. Trimming removed 5 bases at V and 0 bases at J, with 17 bases between. Germline values: CDR1 GTSNPN, CDR2 SVGIG (reference sequence). Individuals drawn from 20 to 25 US areas were roughly 18 to 95 years old. The recovered donors of Cohort 3 showed two negative PCRs, clearance, or symptom resolution. The source of this sequence is a woman younger than 30 who had recovered from COVID-19. The V call is TRBV30, the J call TRBJ1-5; D not certain. Sequencing was done on a sample of PBMCs or T cells enriched from blood (not recorded which). Here the CDR3 DNA reads TGTGCCTGGGGTATAGAAACGGGATATAGCAATCAGCCCCAGCATTTT. Its protein is CAWGIETGYSNQPQHF.